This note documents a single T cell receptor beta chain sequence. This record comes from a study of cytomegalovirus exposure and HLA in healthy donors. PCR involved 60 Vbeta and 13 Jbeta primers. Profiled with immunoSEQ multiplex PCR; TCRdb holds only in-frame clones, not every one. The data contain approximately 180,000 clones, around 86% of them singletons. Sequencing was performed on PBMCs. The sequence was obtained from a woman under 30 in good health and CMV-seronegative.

The DNA of the CDR3 is TGTGCCAGCATCCAGTTGGCTAGCGGGAGCAATGAGCAGTTCTTC. This gives the protein CASIQLASGSNEQFF. The rearrangement uses TRBV7-9 and TRBJ2-1, with TRBD2 matching 10 bases. There are 15 residues in the CDR3. The V and J ends lost 7 bases and 6 bases, in that order; junction bases with no gene match: 9. CDR1 SEHNR and CDR2 FQNEAQ come from the germline V gene (reference sequence).